The rows below give T cell receptor beta chains drawn from one sample of a study of blood T cell repertoires in COVID-19. The protocol was immunoSEQ multiplex PCR, while the TCRdb copy is restricted to in-frame clones and leaves out a portion. This sample has approximately 220,000 clones, with around nine tenths found just once. Material: PBMCs or T cells enriched from blood (not recorded which). Receptors originate from a woman in her twenties or thirties with acute COVID-19. Each CDR3 is given with its conserved first and last residue. Each record gives: CDR3 DNA, CDR3 protein, clone size, D gene, J gene, V gene. A D gene is named only where the DNA matches it firmly. A clone size is listed for some rows: how often the clone was seen (once, few, many), or a class if it is expanded.

TGTGCCAGCAGCAACCAACTGATGTTTGGGCTCTTGAAGCCTGAAGCTTTCTTT	CASSNQLMFGLLKPEAFF	-	-	TRBJ1-1	TRBV11-2
TGTGCCAGCAGCGCCCACAGGGGGCCTGGAAACACCATATATTTT	CASSAHRGPGNTIYF	-	TRBD1	TRBJ1-3	TRBV9
TGTGCCAGCAGTTCCAATCGCGGGGGGGCGAACACCGGGGAGCTGTTTTTT	CASSSNRGGANTGELFF	-	TRBD2	TRBJ2-2	TRBV27
TGTGCCAGCAGTGACGACAGAACCTACAATGAGCAGTTCTTC	CASSDDRTYNEQFF	once	-	TRBJ2-1	TRBV2
TGCGCCAGCAGCCAAGAATGGCGGGGGGGGCTGGAGACCCAGTACTTC	CASSQEWRGGLETQYF	-	TRBD2	TRBJ2-5	TRBV4-1
TGTGCCAGCAGCTCCGGGGGGACGGAGACCCAGTACTTC	CASSSGGTETQYF	-	TRBD2	TRBJ2-5	TRBV11-2
TGTGCCAGCAGCCAGGGATATGGAAACACCATATATTTT	CASSQGYGNTIYF	-	-	TRBJ1-3	TRBV11-3
TGTGCCAGCAGCCAAGTCCAGAACACTGAAGCTTTCTTT	CASSQVQNTEAFF	-	-	TRBJ1-1	TRBV3-1/TRBV3-2
TGTGCCAGCCTCCGGGACACAGGTTTGTCCGGGGAGCTGTTTTTT	CASLRDTGLSGELFF	-	-	TRBJ2-2	TRBV6-5
TGTGCCAGCACCATCAGGACGGGTAGGCAACCGGGGGGCTACACCTTC	CASTIRTGRQPGGYTF	-	-	TRBJ1-2	TRBV7-2
TGTGCCAGCAGCTTTAGGACTAGCGGGGGTGAGCAGTTCTTC	CASSFRTSGGEQFF	once	TRBD2	TRBJ2-1	TRBV7-2
TGTGCCAGCAGCCCCGCCTTGGGGGGGCGGGACGGCGAGCAGTACTTC	CASSPALGGRDGEQYF	-	-	TRBJ2-7	TRBV7-9
TGTGCCAGCAGTAACTCTGACAGGTACAATGAGCAGTTCTTC	CASSNSDRYNEQFF	-	-	TRBJ2-1	TRBV27
TGTGCCAGCAGCCGGGGACAGAACACCGGGGAGCTGTTTTTT	CASSRGQNTGELFF	-	-	TRBJ2-2	TRBV7-2
TGTGCCATCAGTGTCGGTAGCGACCAAGAGACCCAGTACTTC	CAISVGSDQETQYF	few	-	TRBJ2-5	TRBV10-3